The following is a TCR beta chain sequence with its context. Other autoimmune diseases, uncontrolled infections, pregnancy or lactation ruled patients out of participation. Beta-chain TCR CDR3 regions were amplified from RNA transcripts. HTBI primers primed a first-round RT-PCR, and a second-round multiplex PCR followed. TCRdb fed the multiplex PCR reads into MiXCR, producing one record per CDR3 protein. Found here are over a million distinct CDR3 sequences, 35% to 40% of them singletons; the top ten hold around 10%. The sample originates from a study of Graves' ophthalmopathy and Graves' hyperthyroidism. The source material was peripheral blood or thyroid tissue (not recorded which). The TCR was taken from an adult man with Graves' hyperthyroidism.

The CDR3 bases are TGTGCCAGCAGTTACTCGTTTGGGACAGGGGGCTCTCGCTCCTACGAGCAGTACTTC. It codes for CASSYSFGTGGSRSYEQYF. This chain uses TRBV6-5 with TRBJ2-7, with 12 bases matching TRBD1. The J segment lost 0 bases and the V segment lost 0 bases, leaving 9 bases of the junction unmatched. CDR1 MNHEY and CDR2 SVGAGI come from the germline V gene. CDR3 length equals 19 residues.